The TCR beta chain described here comes from a study of CD8+ T cells in alopecia areata. cDNA reverse transcribed from extracted RNA served as the sequencing template. The method was immunoSEQ multiplex PCR; TCRdb's version includes in-frame clones alone and lacks a portion of them. The sample carries fewer than 250,000 clones, roughly 66% recorded once. Study-level findings and limits: Normal-skin resident alphabeta T cells also appear among scalp sample sequences.

Treatment of the sample: oral pan-JAK inhibitor, 5-10 mg twice daily. The table lists this clone with a few counts. Its antigen is not identified. V shed 1 base, J shed 3 bases, and the junction held 7 bases outside the gene matches. Germline V gene sequence: CDR1 SGHRS, CDR2 YFSETQ. This CDR3 comprises 16 residues. The starting material was CD4+ T cells sorted from blood, obtained at week 24, from a patient treated with tofacitinib. This clonotype was sampled from a human donor with alopecia areata. This sequence joins TRBV5-1 and TRBJ2-7; 10 nucleotides agree with TRBD2. In DNA, the CDR3 is TGCGCCAGCAGCTTGATCCTAGCGGGGGACAACTACGAGCAGTACTTC. It is translated as CASSLILAGDNYEQYF.